The present T cell receptor beta chain was sequenced within a study of T-cell reconstitution after alpha-beta-depleted transplantation in children listed by TCRdb under 2016. Background on the whole study: The study quantitatively tracked T-cell immune reconstitution after TCRalphabeta/CD19-depleted allogeneic hematopoietic cell transplantation in children using TCR repertoire profiling. What the research found in general, with its limitations: About two months after transplant, the apparently early recovery of alphabetaT-cell counts reportedly depended on just several hundred clones that had expanded rapidly and came from non-depleted graft cells. Hyperexpanded clone frequencies declined over subsequent months; after one year, T-cell counts and TCRbeta diversity were mostly attributed to newly produced T cells. In some patients, high TCRbeta diversity at day 60 was attributed to recipient T cells and intrathymic progenitors that had survived conditioning.

This sample's treatment or condition label indicates: allogeneic hematopoietic cell transplantation with graft depleted of TCRalphabeta T cells and CD19 B cells. Transplant recipients were children who received TCRalphabeta/CD19-depleted allogeneic hematopoietic cell grafts. To prepare the library, PCR was applied. The listed sequencing device is Illumina HiSeq 2500. Molecular barcoding was employed in the preparation of TCR libraries, with unique molecular identifiers being used to normalize TCRbeta repertoire quantification. The public sequencing data were trimmed at Q25 with fastp and processed into clonotypes with MiXCR by TCRdb, which kept only in-frame beta chains. Each CDR3 protein gets just one entry, which takes the most common genes and DNA from the rows behind it. A total of around 490,000 distinct CDR3 sequences appear in this sample, roughly an eighth of them only once. The top ten clones comprise around 15% of the sample.

This clonotype has a count of ten or more. The target of this receptor is not known. The sample holds no much larger clone one base away, and base qualities are not on file. The CDR3, cysteine through phenylalanine, is 10 amino acids long. The entry retains the CDR3 DNA only, 30 bases that are in frame from base 1. V is shortened by 5 bases, J by 8 bases, and the region joining them spans 6 bases. The TCR comes from a female patient aged 2-9 years who had a stem cell transplant for aplastic anemia, so the T cells may come from the graft donor. The rearrangement joined TRBV12-3 or TRBV12-4 to TRBJ1-1; possibly the D gene is TRBD1, per 6 matching bases. The specimen was PBMCs, mostly from graft donor cells, collected 180 days after TCRalphabeta/CD19-depleted stem cell transplant. The nucleotide sequence reads as follows: TGTGCCAGCAGTGGGACAGAAGCTTTCTTT. Protein translation: CASSGTEAFF.